The 23 T cell receptor beta chains below all came from one sample that was sequenced in a study of siplizumab effects on memory and regulatory T cells. Sequenced by immunoSEQ multiplex PCR; TCRdb stores in-frame clones only, minus some. The profile shows approximately 100,000 clones, about 91% of them singletons. Sequenced sample: Tregs sorted from blood. The source of these receptors is a human donor in good health.

The gene calls are TRBV5-5 and TRBJ2-7; a possible D gene is TRBD1 (5 bases). Germline V gene sequence: CDR1 SGHKS, CDR2 YYEKEE (reference sequence). The length of the CDR3 is 14 residues. The V end was cut by 4 bases, the J end by 2 bases, with 13 bases between. The CDR3 region has the DNA TGTGCCAGCAGCCTCTGGGGCAGACCCTACGAGCAGTACTTC. It encodes CASSLWGRPYEQYF.

Here the CDR3 DNA reads TGTGCCAGCAGCCCAAACAGGTATCCCAACGAGCAGTACTTC. Translation gives CASSPNRYPNEQYF. J is TRBJ2-7 and V is TRBV6-5; D possibly corresponds to TRBD1 (5 bases). Germline V gene lookup returns CDR1 MNHEY and CDR2 SVGAGI. V gave up 6 bases and J gave up 5 bases, with 17 bases separating them. The CDR3 runs to 14 residues.

The J gene is TRBJ2-7, the V gene TRBV7-8; no clear D gene. Trimming took 2 bases from V and 5 from J, leaving 4 bases between them. There are 11 residues in the CDR3. Germline-derived CDR1 and CDR2 are SGHVS and FQNEAQ. The DNA for the CDR3 is TGTGCCAGCAGCTTAAGGGACGAGCAGTACTTC. Encoded protein: CASSLRDEQYF.

This clone was seen a single time. The chain recombines TRBV19 with TRBJ1-5; a weak D match, TRBD1 (5 bases). The CDR3 totals 16 residues. The germline gives CDR1 LNHDA, CDR2 SQIVND (reference sequence). V was pared by 5 bases and J by 0 bases, with 14 bases between. CDR3 DNA sequence: TGTGCCAGTAGTCTTTGGGGGACCGATAGCAATCAGCCCCAGCATTTT. This codes for CASSLWGTDSNQPQHF.

The chain employs TRBV19 and TRBJ2-5; TRBD2 matches 11 bases. The CDR3 consists of 19 residues. Germline assignment: CDR1 LNHDA and CDR2 SQIVND (reference sequence). V shed 2 bases, J shed 6 bases, and the junction held 17 bases outside the gene matches. CDR3: CASSIILSGSGRAAKTQYF. DNA for the CDR3: TGTGCCAGTAGTATAATCCTGTCGGGTAGCGGGAGGGCCGCGAAGACCCAGTACTTC.

This chain joins TRBV19 and TRBJ1-4; the D gene is possibly TRBD1 (5 bases). Looked up from germline, CDR1 is LNHDA and CDR2 is SQIVND (reference sequence). CDR3 size: 14 residues. V was trimmed by 3 bases and J by 6 bases, leaving 11 bases between them. DNA for the CDR3: TGTGCCAGTAGTATTCCCGGGGGAGATGAAAAACTGTTTTTT. Amino acids: CASSIPGGDEKLFF. Complete variable domain (other parts from reference TRBV19 and TRBJ1-4): DGGITQSPKYLFRKEGQNVTLSCEQNLNHDAMYWYRQDPGQGLRLIYYSQIVNDFQKGDIAEGYSVSREKKESFPLTVTSAQKNPTAFYLCASSIPGGDEKLFFGSGTQLSVL.

The CDR3 region has the DNA TGTGCCAGCAGTTACGGGCCGGCGCAGTACTTC. It encodes CASSYGPAQYF. V is TRBV6-5 and J is TRBJ2-7; D not resolved. Between the trimmed V and J ends, which lost 2 bases and 9 bases, there was a span of 8 bases. CDR3 length: 11 residues. The V gene's germline CDR1 is MNHEY and CDR2 SVGAGI.

This chain links TRBV5-1 with TRBJ2-3; D is unresolved. The V end was cut by 2 bases, the J end by 0 bases, with 10 bases between. Germline lookup yields CDR1 SGHRS and CDR2 YFSETQ. The CDR3 has 15 amino acids. CDR3: CASSFDLTSTDTQYF. CDR3 bases: TGCGCCAGCAGCTTTGACTTGACTAGCACAGATACGCAGTATTTT.

The chain couples TRBV14 to TRBJ2-7; D may be TRBD1 (7 bases). V was trimmed by 3 bases and J by 2 bases, leaving 14 bases between them. CDR3 length equals 15 residues. CDR1 and CDR2 (germline): SGHDN, FVKESK. The DNA for the CDR3 is TGTGCCAGCAGCCATCAGGGGGGTGGCACCTACGAGCAGTACTTC. Protein product: CASSHQGGGTYEQYF.

This chain connects TRBV12-5 to TRBJ2-7; 9 nucleotides match TRBD2. In germline, CDR1 is LGHNT, CDR2 FRNRAP. This CDR3 is 16 amino acids long. The V gene end was trimmed by 6 bases and the J gene end by 2 bases; junction bases not matched to a gene: 11. As DNA, the CDR3 is TGTGCTAGTGGACGAAATAGCGGGAGACTCACCTACGAGCAGTACTTC. Translated, it gives CASGRNSGRLTYEQYF.

The rearrangement joins TRBV19 to TRBJ1-5, with D maybe TRBD1 (6 bases). The CDR3 sequence is 15 residues long. Trimming removed 4 bases from V and 0 bases from J, with 10 bases in between. The germline V gene has CDR1 LNHDA and CDR2 SQIVND (reference sequence). The CDR3 here is CASSKGQISNQPQHF. CDR3 in DNA: TGTGCCAGTAGTAAAGGACAGATTAGCAATCAGCCCCAGCATTTT.

The rearrangement joins TRBV4-1 to TRBJ1-1; D is possibly TRBD1 (5 bases). The germline V gene has CDR1 MGHRA and CDR2 YSYEKL. V shed 3 bases and J shed 2 bases, with 13 bases lying between them. This CDR3 has 15 amino acids. DNA of the CDR3: TGCGCCAGCAGCCACGGGGCCACTTTTAACACTGAAGCTTTCTTT. Protein: CASSHGATFNTEAFF.

This chain connects TRBV19 to TRBJ2-7; D might be TRBD1 (6 bases). V shed 4 bases and J shed 3 bases, with 13 bases lying between them. Per the germline V gene, CDR1 is LNHDA and CDR2 is SQIVND (reference sequence). The CDR3 sequence is 14 residues long. CDR3 DNA: TGTGCCAGTAGTAGGACAGTCCGGAACTACGAGCAGTACTTC. It is translated as CASSRTVRNYEQYF.

This clone has a handful of counts. The chain links TRBV7-6 to TRBJ2-1; a possible D gene is TRBD1 (5 bases). The CDR3 runs to 14 residues. The germline CDR1 and CDR2 sequences are SGHVS and FNYEAQ. V shed 1 base and J shed 10 bases, with 14 bases lying between them. In DNA form, the CDR3 reads TGTGCCAGCAGCTTAGGGGGCGTGGGTAACGAGCAGTTCTTC. Protein product: CASSLGGVGNEQFF.

The chain combines TRBV2 with TRBJ1-2, with 8 bases matching TRBD1. Per germline, CDR1 SNHLY and CDR2 FYNNEI. The trim removed 8 bases at V and 6 bases at J, leaving 5 bases unmatched. The CDR3 contains 12 residues. Here the CDR3 reads CASVDRENGYTF. In nucleotides, the CDR3 is TGTGCCAGCGTGGACAGGGAGAATGGCTACACCTTC.

This chain joins TRBV5-6 and TRBJ2-3; TRBD2 aligns across 8 bases. CDR3 length: 14 residues. Germline V lookup: CDR1 SGHDT, CDR2 YYEEEE. Trimming took 5 bases from V and 6 from J; bases not matched to a gene: 8. The chain's CDR3 is CASSTGGAYDTQYF. The CDR3 DNA reads TGTGCCAGCAGTACCGGGGGGGCCTACGATACGCAGTATTTT.

This chain connects TRBV7-8 to TRBJ2-5; 7 positions agree with TRBD1. Germline V gene sequence: CDR1 SGHVS, CDR2 FQNEAQ. The V segment lost 3 bases and the J segment 5 bases; nucleotides outside the gene matches: 9. This CDR3 spans 15 amino acids. The CDR3 sequence is CASSFDTGVGETQYF. CDR3 DNA sequence: TGTGCCAGCAGCTTCGATACAGGGGTGGGCGAGACCCAGTACTTC.

This clone showed up just once. The chain uses TRBV6-1 and TRBJ1-5, with D possibly matching TRBD1 (5 bases). Per germline, CDR1 MNHNS and CDR2 SASEGT. The CDR3 is 17 residues long. Deletions cut 2 bases from V and 5 bases from J, with 19 bases between. The CDR3 DNA sequence: TGTGCCAGCAGTGAATGGGGGGGGACGGCCTCCTATCAGCCCCAGCATTTT. Translating it yields CASSEWGGTASYQPQHF.

This clone was recorded only once. The chain joins TRBV19 to TRBJ2-1; possibly TRBD1 or TRBD2 for D (5 bases each). V was shortened by 5 bases and J by 10 bases, with 24 bases between the two germline ends. Germline CDR1 LNHDA, CDR2 SQIVND (reference sequence). The CDR3 spans 16 residues. CDR3 residues: CASSFLQGVLALEQFF. The CDR3 bases are TGTGCCAGTAGTTTCCTCCAGGGAGTACTGGCTCTAGAGCAGTTCTTC. The full variable domain, rest sourced from reference TRBV19 and TRBJ2-1, is DGGITQSPKYLFRKEGQNVTLSCEQNLNHDAMYWYRQDPGQGLRLIYYSQIVNDFQKGDIAEGYSVSREKKESFPLTVTSAQKNPTAFYLCASSFLQGVLALEQFFGPGTRLTVL.

The chain combines TRBV27 with TRBJ1-5, with a weak D call TRBD1 (6 bases). CDR3 length equals 16 residues. CDR1 MNHEY and CDR2 SMNVEV come from the germline V gene (reference sequence). The germline V and J ends were trimmed by 3 bases and 1 base, with 13 bases remaining between them. CDR3 amino acids: CASSFQGRRSNQPQHF. Written as DNA, the CDR3 is TGTGCCAGCAGTTTTCAGGGGAGGAGGAGCAATCAGCCCCAGCATTTT.

This clone showed up just once. V gene TRBV2 combines with J gene TRBJ2-1; D possibly corresponds to TRBD2 (6 bases). The germline V and J ends were trimmed by 1 base and 15 bases, with 10 bases remaining between them. Germline V gene lookup returns CDR1 SNHLY and CDR2 FYNNEI. The CDR3 is 11 residues long. This CDR3 is CASSEEARGFF. In DNA, the CDR3 is TGTGCCAGCAGTGAAGAGGCGCGGGGGTTCTTC.

The chain recombines TRBV27 with TRBJ1-5; possible D gene TRBD1, 6 bases. Germline CDR1 is MNHEY and CDR2 is SMNVEV (reference sequence). V lost 6 bases and J lost 2, with 14 bases in between. The CDR3 runs 15 residues. The CDR3 is CASSQGQVGNQPQHF. CDR3 nucleotide sequence: TGTGCCAGCAGCCAGGGGCAGGTGGGCAATCAGCCCCAGCATTTT.

The J gene is TRBJ1-4, the V gene TRBV19; 8 bases match TRBD1. V lost 6 bases and J lost 8; bases outside the gene matches: 8. Germline V gene sequence: CDR1 LNHDA, CDR2 SQIVND (reference sequence). This CDR3 spans 14 amino acids. CDR3 protein: CASSPGGAWEKLFF. CDR3 nucleotides: TGTGCCAGTAGCCCAGGGGGCGCTTGGGAAAAACTGTTTTTT.